This TCR beta chain is from a study of T cell changes during pregnancy in multiple sclerosis. V shed 1 base and J shed 4 bases, with 14 bases lying between them. Germline V gene sequence: CDR1 SGHTA, CDR2 FQGNSA. The CDR3 runs 15 residues. Here immunoSEQ multiplex PCR was the method, and the copy in TCRdb shows in-frame clones only, minus some. The sample holds tens of thousands of clones, roughly 90% seen once. This receptor was taken from a female donor with multiple sclerosis, enrolled in a pregnancy study. The V and J genes are TRBV7-2 and TRBJ2-7; D may be TRBD2 (6 bases). The specimen was CD8+ T cells from peripheral blood mononuclear cells, collected before pregnancy. Here the CDR3 reads CASSLGAVADYEQYF. DNA of the CDR3: TGTGCCAGCAGCTTAGGGGCTGTAGCGGATTACGAGCAGTACTTC.